This T cell receptor beta chain originates from a study of OX40 agonist ivuxolimab in advanced cancers. Turning to the study itself: Patients in dose escalation had liver, melanoma, kidney or head and neck cancers. One hepatocellular carcinoma and two cutaneous melanoma patients partially responded. The study's findings and limits: People who partly responded at 0.1-3.0 mg/kg had some of the least clonal expansion seen.

Clones were read by immunoSEQ multiplex PCR, and TCRdb kept only the in-frame ones, dropping some. The sample lists around 100,000 clones; about 89% were seen once. There are 14 residues in the CDR3. Trimming cost V 1 base and J 5 bases, with 9 bases left between them. The germline gives CDR1 MNHNS, CDR2 SASEGT. This clone was counted a single time. The antigen is not known. The origin of this receptor is an adult with an advanced solid tumor such as melanoma, head and neck, liver or kidney cancer. The rearrangement uses TRBV6-1 and TRBJ1-3; D not certain. Material: CD4+ or CD8+ T cells sorted from blood, obtained in a trial of the OX40 agonist ivuxolimab. In DNA, the CDR3 is TGTGCCAGCAGTGAAGGGGGAGGGAGAAACACCATATATTTT. Amino acids: CASSEGGGRNTIYF.